This TCR beta chain was observed in a study of blood T cell repertoires in COVID-19. Across the whole study: T cells, B-cell-depleted T cells, or PBMCs provided the cDNA or gDNA that served as material.

Sequenced by immunoSEQ multiplex PCR; TCRdb stores in-frame clones only, minus some. Among roughly 250,000 clones, more than 70% were seen once, and the ten largest hold about 2.1%. The CDR3 has 14 residues. V lost 6 bases to trimming and J lost 6 bases, with 14 bases between them. Germline assignment: CDR1 KGHDR and CDR2 SFDVKD. This chain uses TRBV24-1 with TRBJ1-5, with D unclear. The TCR was taken from a woman in her thirties or forties who had recovered from COVID-19. Sequenced: peripheral blood. The chain's CDR3 is CATSNQASGQPQHF. CDR3 nucleotide sequence: TGTGCCACCAGTAACCAGGCCAGCGGTCAGCCCCAGCATTTT.